This is a list of T cell receptor beta chains from one sample in a study of T cell responses to AZD1222 COVID-19 vaccine. The assay was immunoSEQ multiplex PCR, and TCRdb's table has in-frame clones only and misses some. The sample includes about 180,000 clones, 80% to 90% of them seen just once. This material consisted of peripheral blood, taken on day 0 of AZD1222 vaccination. These receptors all stem from an adult in good health. The CDR3 runs from the conserved cysteine through the conserved F or W. D genes are given only for firm matches. The size of a clone is reported for some rows only, either as once, few or many, or as a class for expanded clones.

j_call: TRBJ2-2
v_call: TRBV18
d_call: .
clone_size: .
cdr3_aa: CASSPQAGTGELFF
cdr3_nt: TGTGCCAGCTCACCGCAGGCTGGAACCGGGGAGCTGTTTTTT

j_call: TRBJ2-7
v_call: TRBV4-2
d_call: .
clone_size: .
cdr3_aa: CASSQILGGTYEQYF
cdr3_nt: TGTGCCAGCAGCCAAATCCTCGGGGGTACCTACGAGCAGTACTTC

j_call: TRBJ2-5
v_call: TRBV28
d_call: .
clone_size: .
cdr3_aa: CASSRLVGSQETQYF
cdr3_nt: TGTGCCAGCAGTCGACTCGTGGGGTCCCAAGAGACCCAGTACTTC

j_call: TRBJ1-2
v_call: TRBV19
d_call: TRBD1
clone_size: .
cdr3_aa: CASSNSINRGESYGYTF
cdr3_nt: TGTGCCAGTAGTAACTCCATCAACAGGGGAGAGAGCTATGGCTACACCTTC

j_call: TRBJ2-2
v_call: TRBV7-2
d_call: TRBD2
clone_size: .
cdr3_aa: CASQRGANTGELFF
cdr3_nt: TGTGCCAGCCAGCGGGGGGCTAACACCGGGGAGCTGTTTTTT

j_call: TRBJ1-3
v_call: TRBV5-1
d_call: TRBD1
clone_size: once
cdr3_aa: CASSLVGQGAFGNTIYF
cdr3_nt: TGCGCCAGCAGCTTGGTAGGGCAGGGGGCTTTTGGAAACACCATATATTTT

j_call: TRBJ2-7
v_call: TRBV7-2
d_call: .
clone_size: .
cdr3_aa: CASSLNRGYEQYF
cdr3_nt: TGTGCCAGCAGCTTAAACCGGGGGTACGAGCAGTACTTC

j_call: TRBJ2-3
v_call: TRBV19
d_call: TRBD2
clone_size: once
cdr3_aa: CASSSAGGGAHTQYF
cdr3_nt: TGTGCCAGTAGTAGTGCTGGCGGGGGGGCACATACGCAGTATTTT

j_call: TRBJ1-4
v_call: TRBV10-3
d_call: .
clone_size: .
cdr3_aa: CAISETGQNEKLFF
cdr3_nt: TGTGCCATCAGTGAGACAGGTCAGAATGAAAAACTGTTTTTT

j_call: TRBJ1-2
v_call: TRBV15
d_call: .
clone_size: .
cdr3_aa: CATSRGQDPGGYTF
cdr3_nt: TGTGCCACCAGCAGAGGTCAGGACCCGGGTGGCTACACCTTC

j_call: TRBJ1-6
v_call: TRBV6-5
d_call: .
clone_size: .
cdr3_aa: CASSDRGGNSPLHF
cdr3_nt: TGTGCCAGCAGCGACCGGGGCGGAAATTCACCCCTCCACTTT

j_call: TRBJ2-2
v_call: TRBV9
d_call: .
clone_size: few
cdr3_aa: CASSVVAGATNTGELFF
cdr3_nt: TGTGCCAGCAGCGTAGTGGCGGGGGCAACGAACACCGGGGAGCTGTTTTTT

j_call: TRBJ2-7
v_call: TRBV7-3
d_call: TRBD2
clone_size: .
cdr3_aa: CASPGGGREQYF
cdr3_nt: TGTGCCAGCCCAGGCGGGGGTAGGGAGCAGTACTTC

j_call: TRBJ2-2
v_call: TRBV19
d_call: .
clone_size: .
cdr3_aa: CASAQGPNTGELFF
cdr3_nt: TGTGCCAGTGCCCAGGGTCCGAACACCGGGGAGCTGTTTTTT

j_call: TRBJ2-7
v_call: TRBV9
d_call: TRBD1
clone_size: .
cdr3_aa: CASSDDREWCVDEQYF
cdr3_nt: TGTGCCAGCAGCGACGACAGGGAATGGTGCGTTGACGAGCAGTACTTC

j_call: TRBJ2-3
v_call: TRBV5-1
d_call: .
clone_size: once
cdr3_aa: CASSFQGSSTDTQYF
cdr3_nt: TGCGCCAGCAGTTTTCAGGGATCTAGCACAGATACGCAGTATTTT

j_call: TRBJ2-1
v_call: TRBV30
d_call: .
clone_size: .
cdr3_aa: CACSHLDEQFF
cdr3_nt: TGTGCCTGTAGTCATTTGGATGAGCAGTTCTTC

j_call: TRBJ2-7
v_call: TRBV5-1
d_call: .
clone_size: once
cdr3_aa: CASSLTSSSYEQYF
cdr3_nt: TGCGCCAGCAGCTTGACAAGTAGCTCCTACGAGCAGTACTTC

j_call: TRBJ2-5
v_call: TRBV7-9
d_call: .
clone_size: .
cdr3_aa: CASSLAPTIQETQYF
cdr3_nt: TGTGCCAGCAGCTTAGCCCCCACCATACAAGAGACCCAGTACTTC

j_call: TRBJ1-5
v_call: TRBV6-1
d_call: .
clone_size: .
cdr3_aa: CASSDSRGRGQPQHF
cdr3_nt: TGTGCCAGCAGTGACAGCAGGGGCCGAGGGCAGCCCCAGCATTTT

j_call: TRBJ1-2
v_call: TRBV11-2
d_call: TRBD1
clone_size: once
cdr3_aa: CASSFRRTGESDGYTF
cdr3_nt: TGTGCCAGCAGCTTTCGGCGGACAGGGGAGTCCGATGGCTACACCTTC